Listed below are T cell receptor beta chains from one sample, sequenced in a study of beta chain features in type 1 diabetes. Here immunoSEQ multiplex PCR was the method, and the copy in TCRdb shows in-frame clones only, minus some. The profile covers 600,000 to 700,000 clones, with 13% appearing a single time and 0.022% taken by the ten largest. Sample: naive CD4+ T cells from blood. All receptors come from a man in his late teens or twenties with type 1 diabetes. Both conserved end residues are part of each CDR3. The size of a clone is reported for some rows only, either as once, few or many, or as a class for expanded clones.

J	V	size	CDR3
TRBJ1-1	TRBV14	few	CASSQDRRGAFF
TRBJ1-2	TRBV7-9	few	CASKEVEDTNYGYTF
TRBJ1-5	TRBV6-1	few	CASSEMIDQPQHF
TRBJ1-5	TRBV2	NA	CASSSEGHQPQHF
TRBJ2-2	TRBV10-1	NA	CASSEGIAAGELFF
TRBJ1-4	TRBV14	few	CASSTRAGEKLFF
TRBJ2-2	TRBV6-5	NA	CASSPPRAARELFF
TRBJ1-5	TRBV4-1	few	CASSQEGGGQPQHF
TRBJ2-1	TRBV5-1	few	CASRRESYNEQFF
TRBJ1-1	TRBV6-6	NA	CASSRGNTEAFF
TRBJ1-1	TRBV20-1	few	CSARVDTRAFF
TRBJ2-5	TRBV19	NA	CASSAEQVGQTQYF
TRBJ1-2	TRBV7-6	NA	CASSFAGGSGYTF
TRBJ1-1	TRBV29-1	NA	CSALTQPNTEAFF
TRBJ2-5	TRBV27	few	CASARDRGQETQYF